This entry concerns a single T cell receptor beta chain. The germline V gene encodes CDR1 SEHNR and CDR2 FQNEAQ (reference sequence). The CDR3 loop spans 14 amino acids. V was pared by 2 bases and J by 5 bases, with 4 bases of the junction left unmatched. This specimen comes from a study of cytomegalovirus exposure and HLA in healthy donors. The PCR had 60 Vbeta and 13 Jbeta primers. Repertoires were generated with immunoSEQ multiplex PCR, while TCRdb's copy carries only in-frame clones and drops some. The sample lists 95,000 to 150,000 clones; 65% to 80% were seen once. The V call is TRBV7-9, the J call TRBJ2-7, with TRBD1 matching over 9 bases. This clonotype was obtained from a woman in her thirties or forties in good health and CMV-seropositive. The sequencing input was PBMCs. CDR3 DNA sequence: TGTGCCAGCAGCTTAAACAGGGGGCAGAACGAGCAGTACTTC. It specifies CASSLNRGQNEQYF.